This T cell receptor (beta chain) was identified during a study of cytomegalovirus exposure and HLA in healthy donors. Study-wide points: Information on immune exposure was restricted to one variable (CMV serostatus).

This clone appeared a few times. The antigen is unknown. PCR used 60 Vbeta primers and 13 Jbeta primers. Libraries were prepared by immunoSEQ multiplex PCR; TCRdb keeps only in-frame clonotypes and omits some of them. The sample includes about 130,000 clones, about 15% of them seen just once. The clonotype was recovered from a female donor in good health and CMV-seropositive. The source material was PBMCs.

Here the CDR3 reads CASSLMDRGINQPQHF. In DNA form, the CDR3 reads TGTGCCAGCAGCCTCATGGACAGGGGGATTAATCAGCCCCAGCATTTT. The rearrangement uses TRBV5-8 and TRBJ1-5; 10 nucleotides agree with TRBD1. CDR3 length: 16 amino acids. CDR1 SGHTS and CDR2 YDEGEE come from the germline V gene. The junction had 8 bases not matched to a gene; V was cut back by 4 bases and J by 4 bases.